This TCR beta chain was identified in a study of OX40 agonist ivuxolimab in advanced cancers. The data were produced by immunoSEQ multiplex PCR, yet TCRdb's version contains in-frame clones alone and is incomplete. The sample includes approximately 70,000 clones, 85% of them seen just once. The CDR3 totals 17 residues. Per germline, CDR1 GTSNPN and CDR2 SVGIG (reference sequence). Losses at the gene ends were 2 bases for V and 4 bases for J; bases not matched to a gene: 13. The J gene is TRBJ1-1, the V gene TRBV30; 10 nucleotides agree with TRBD1. The sequence came from an adult with an advanced solid tumor such as melanoma, head and neck, liver or kidney cancer. Sequences were derived from CD4+ or CD8+ T cells sorted from blood, sampled in a trial of the OX40 agonist ivuxolimab. The CDR3 DNA reads TGTGCCTGGAGTCCCGCCTCGACAGGGGGCCACGGCACTGAAGCTTTCTTT. It is translated as CAWSPASTGGHGTEAFF. Full variable domain (rest looked up from reference TRBV30 and TRBJ1-1): SQTIHQWPATLVQPVGSPLSLECTVEGTSNPNLYWYRQAAGRGLQLLFYSVGIGQISSEVPQNLSASRPQDRQFILSSKKLLLSDSGFYLCAWSPASTGGHGTEAFFGQGTRLTVV.